One sample yielded the 29 T cell receptor beta chains listed below, sequenced in a study of vaccination effects on CD4 cells after COVID-19. Using viral peptide pools, the ViraFEST assay grew out antigen-specific CD4+ T cells prior to sequencing. With more than 9 days of culture completed, CD4+ T cells were isolated. Testing of the vaccine recipients showed negative nucleocapsid antibodies and no prior SARS-CoV-2 infection. TCRdb's table, derived via immunoSEQ multiplex PCR, lists solely in-frame clones and lacks some. In the table there are more than 40,000 clones, roughly 79% of which are singletons. These receptors' antigens are unknown. Here the sequenced sample was CD4+ T cells from PBMCs cultured with SARS-CoV-2 spike peptides, taken before COVID-19 vaccination. Source of these receptors: a human donor who received a COVID-19 vaccine.

This clone was observed once. This sequence joins TRBV7-2 and TRBJ2-5, with a possible D match to TRBD2 (5 bases). This CDR3 comprises 17 residues. Germline assignment: CDR1 SGHTA and CDR2 FQGNSA. Between the trimmed V and J ends, which lost 5 bases and 2 bases, there was a span of 21 bases. CDR3 sequence: CASSTISGIPNQETQYF. CDR3 bases: TGTGCCAGCAGCACGATCTCCGGGATCCCAAATCAAGAGACCCAGTACTTC.

This rearrangement joins TRBV6-5 to TRBJ1-2; 7 bases fit TRBD1. With 6 bases clipped from V and 8 bases from J, the junction kept 6 bases outside the gene matches. In germline, CDR1 is MNHEY, CDR2 SVGAGI. There are 12 residues in the CDR3. CDR3 coding DNA: TGTGCCAGCAGGAGGGACAGCTACGGCTACACCTTC. Its translation is CASRRDSYGYTF.

The chain is built from TRBV19 and TRBJ2-3; tentative D call: TRBD1 (6 bases). Germline V gene lookup returns CDR1 LNHDA and CDR2 SQIVND (reference sequence). The CDR3 runs to 14 residues. The germline V and J ends were trimmed by 5 bases and 5 bases, with 14 bases remaining between them. The CDR3 loop reads CASSLQGGEDTQYF. CDR3 nucleotide sequence: TGTGCCAGTAGTTTACAGGGTGGGGAAGATACGCAGTATTTT.

The chain couples TRBV2 to TRBJ2-7, with unresolved D. The CDR3 contains 12 residues. The germline V and J ends were trimmed by 6 bases and 0 bases, with 6 bases remaining between them. The germline CDR1 and CDR2 sequences are SNHLY and FYNNEI. CDR3 amino acids: CASRLGSYEQYV. The CDR3, as DNA: TGTGCCAGCAGGCTCGGCTCCTACGAGCAGTACGTC.

The chain joins TRBV7-8 to TRBJ1-1; D is possibly TRBD1 (6 bases). CDR3 size: 16 residues. Trimming left V 5 bases short and J 2 bases short, with 18 bases between. Looked up from germline, CDR1 is SGHVS and CDR2 is FQNEAQ. The CDR3 nucleotides are TGTGCCAGCAGCCCGAACAGGGCCGGTTTCAACACTGAAGCTTTCTTT. Translation gives CASSPNRAGFNTEAFF.

The chain links TRBV5-8 to TRBJ1-2; perhaps TRBD1 as D (6 bases). Trimming removed 5 bases from V and 6 bases from J, with 14 bases in between. This CDR3 has 13 amino acids. CDR1 is SGHTS and CDR2 is YDEGEE in the germline V gene. The CDR3 reads CASRVRGTDGYTF. In DNA form, the CDR3 reads TGTGCCAGCAGAGTAAGGGGGACGGATGGCTACACCTTC.

This chain links TRBV28 with TRBJ1-1; D unresolved. The CDR3 runs 14 residues. Germline V gene sequence: CDR1 MDHEN, CDR2 SYDVKM. V was pared by 11 bases and J by 4 bases, with 20 bases between. The CDR3 DNA reads as TGTGCCGCGCATATCCCGGGGAGGAGCACTGAAGCTTTCTTT. Amino acid sequence: CAAHIPGRSTEAFF.

The chain recombines TRBV29-1 with TRBJ1-5; 7 positions match TRBD1. CDR1 SQVTM and CDR2 ANQGSEA come from the germline V gene. The CDR3 totals 14 residues. Unmatched junction bases numbered 3, after V lost 4 bases and J lost 0 bases. The CDR3 reads CSVVTGFSNQPQHF. The CDR3 coding sequence is TGCAGCGTTGTGACAGGGTTTAGCAATCAGCCCCAGCATTTT.

This clone was recorded a few times. The V and J genes are TRBV7-8 and TRBJ1-1, with D possibly TRBD1 on 5 matching bases. Trimming took 1 base from V and 1 from J, leaving 10 bases between them. The CDR3 is 15 residues long. Germline V gives CDR1 SGHVS, CDR2 FQNEAQ. The CDR3 nucleotides read TGTGCCAGCAGCTTAGACAGGCCTGGGAACACTGAAGCTTTCTTT. Protein: CASSLDRPGNTEAFF.

This clone was recorded a few times. This chain connects TRBV5-6 to TRBJ2-7; 9 bases fit TRBD1. The V and J ends lost 4 bases and 5 bases, in that order; junction bases with no gene match: 10. The germline CDR1 and CDR2 sequences are SGHDT and YYEEEE. This CDR3 has 15 residues. CDR3 bases: TGTGCCAGCAGCCACGGAAGACAGGGGGTCCACGAGCAGTACGTC. Translation: CASSHGRQGVHEQYV.

This chain uses TRBV5-1 with TRBJ2-2; 7 bases agree with TRBD1. The CDR3 is 15 amino acids. Germline-derived CDR1 and CDR2 are SGHRS and YFSETQ. J gave up 5 bases and V 1 base, and 5 bases lay outside the gene matches. The CDR3 protein is CASSLRGQGTGELFF. CDR3 coding DNA: TGCGCCAGCAGCTTGAGGGGGCAAGGGACCGGGGAGCTGTTTTTT.

The V gene is TRBV5-4, the J gene TRBJ2-5, with 8 bases matching TRBD2. From germline, CDR1 is SGHNT and CDR2 YYREEE (reference sequence). This CDR3 comprises 15 residues. Trimming removed 0 bases from V and 0 bases from J; junction bases left unmatched: 1. In DNA, the CDR3 is TGTGCCAGCAGCTTGGCGGGGGGGGACCAAGAGACCCAGTACTTC. Translated, it gives CASSLAGGDQETQYF.

This sequence joins TRBV6-4 and TRBJ2-7; D gene unclear. CDR1 is MRHNA and CDR2 is SNTAGT in the germline V gene. This CDR3 contains 14 residues. Trimming took off 4 bases at V and 3 bases at J, with 13 bases between the two ends. Here the CDR3 reads CASSGYFQHYEQYV. In DNA form, the CDR3 reads TGTGCCAGCAGTGGATACTTCCAACACTACGAGCAGTACGTC.

DNA of the CDR3: TGTGCCAGCAGCGTAGGTAACCCAGGGGAAGGCTACACCTTC. Protein: CASSVGNPGEGYTF. The J gene is TRBJ1-2, the V gene TRBV9; perhaps TRBD1 as D (6 bases). Germline-derived CDR1 and CDR2 are SGDLS and YYNGEE. This CDR3 region has 14 residues. V lost 0 bases and J lost 8, with 14 bases in between.

The rearrangement links TRBV6-1 to TRBJ1-1; no clear D. This CDR3 region has 13 residues. Germline CDR1 is MNHNS and CDR2 is SASEGT. Trimming stripped 2 bases from V and 5 bases from J, with 9 bases between. Here the CDR3 DNA reads TGTGCCAGCAGTGAACAGATGAGGACTGAAGCTTTCTTT. Protein: CASSEQMRTEAFF.

The rearrangement links TRBV21-1 to TRBJ1-3; the D call in the table, TRBD1, was not verified against the DNA. TRBV21-1 is given as a pseudogene. The CDR3 sequence is 15 residues long. The CDR3 loop reads CASTWTGVRGNTIYF. In DNA form, the CDR3 reads TGTGCCAGCACCTGGACAGGGGTGAGAGGAAACACCATATATTTT.

The chain has TRBV24-1 and TRBJ1-2; 7 nucleotides align to TRBD1. There are 14 residues in the CDR3. With V trimmed by 3 bases and J by 2 bases, 2 bases remained unmatched. Germline V gene lookup returns CDR1 KGHDR and CDR2 SFDVKD. CDR3 in DNA: TGTGCCACCAGTGATGGGGACAGAAACTATGGCTACACCTTC. It codes for CATSDGDRNYGYTF.

The CDR3 loop reads CASSPGRRDTQYF. CDR3 DNA sequence: TGTGCCAGCTCACCAGGACGACGAGATACGCAGTATTTT. The chain is built from TRBV18 and TRBJ2-3, with no clear D. The CDR3 is 13 residues long. The germline V gene has CDR1 KGHSH and CDR2 LQKENI. The germline V and J ends were trimmed by 2 bases and 5 bases, with 8 bases remaining between them.

V and J are TRBV15 and TRBJ2-1, with TRBD2 matching 9 bases. The CDR3 loop spans 13 amino acids. The germline gives CDR1 LNHNV, CDR2 YYDKDF (reference sequence). The trim removed 0 bases at V and 15 bases at J, leaving 6 bases unmatched. As DNA, the CDR3 is TGTGCCACCAGCAGAGATGGGGGGACTAGCCCGTTCTTC. Translating gives CATSRDGGTSPFF.

The chain recombines TRBV4-1 with TRBJ2-6; 7 nucleotides agree with TRBD2. V shed 1 base and J 0 bases; nucleotides not matched to a gene: 9. CDR3 size: 19 residues. CDR1 is MGHRA, CDR2 YSYEKL, per germline. CDR3 sequence reads: CASSQGGGRRLSGANVLTF. CDR3 nucleotides: TGCGCCAGCAGCCAAGGGGGAGGGCGACGTCTCTCTGGGGCCAACGTCCTGACTTTC.

The chain couples TRBV6-2 or TRBV6-3 to TRBJ2-2; 10 positions match TRBD2. V lost 5 bases to trimming and J lost 4 bases; unmatched junction nucleotides: 7. The CDR3 consists of 16 residues. CDR1 and CDR2 from the germline V gene are MNHEY and SVGEGT. The CDR3 sequence is CASSTASGGFTGELFF. For the CDR3, the DNA is TGTGCCAGCAGTACAGCTAGCGGGGGATTCACCGGGGAGCTGTTTTTT.

This sequence joins TRBV6-5 and TRBJ1-3; D remains ambiguous. In germline, CDR1 is MNHEY, CDR2 SVGAGI. Trimming pared 2 bases from V and 0 bases from J, leaving 5 bases between. The CDR3 has 14 residues. The CDR3 is CASSYSSSGNTIYF. The CDR3 bases are TGTGCCAGCAGTTACAGCAGCTCTGGAAACACCATATATTTT.

V is TRBV5-4 and J is TRBJ1-2; D call uncertain. Looked up from germline, CDR1 is SGHNT and CDR2 is YYREEE (reference sequence). Trimming took 2 bases from V and 3 from J, leaving 8 bases between them. The CDR3 consists of 13 residues. In nucleotides, the CDR3 is TGTGCCAGCAGCTTCTATACTGACTATGGCTACACCTTC. Protein sequence: CASSFYTDYGYTF. The complete variable domain, with remaining parts taken from reference TRBV5-4 and TRBJ1-2, reads ETGVTQSPTHLIKTRGQQVTLRCSSQSGHNTVSWYQQALGQGPQFIFQYYREEENGRGNFPPRFSGLQFPNYSSELNVNALELDDSALYLCASSFYTDYGYTFGSGTRLTVV.

The chain employs TRBV5-5 and TRBJ1-4, with D possibly being TRBD1 (5 bases). From germline, CDR1 is SGHKS and CDR2 YYEKEE (reference sequence). V lost 4 bases, J lost 5 bases, and 18 bases lay in between. The CDR3 is 16 amino acids. The CDR3 here is CASSLVTGTRNEKLFF. The CDR3 nucleotides are TGTGCCAGCAGCCTGGTCACTGGGACTCGAAATGAAAAACTGTTTTTT.

The chain joins TRBV6-5 to TRBJ2-7; D possibly uses TRBD1 or TRBD2 (6 bases each). The CDR3 covers 14 residues. V was clipped by 6 bases and J by 4 bases, with 16 bases between them. Germline lookup yields CDR1 MNHEY and CDR2 SVGAGI. CDR3 coding DNA: TGTGCCAGCAGCGTCGTGGGGGGCCCGTACGAGCAGTACGTC. It codes for CASSVVGGPYEQYV.

The CDR3 region is CASSQGAYYGYTF. CDR3 bases: TGTGCCAGCTCACAGGGGGCGTACTATGGCTACACCTTC. The chain joins TRBV18 to TRBJ1-2; TRBD1 matches 7 bases. The V segment lost 4 bases and the J segment 3 bases; nucleotides outside the gene matches: 2. Germline CDR1 is KGHSH and CDR2 is LQKENI. The CDR3 runs 13 residues.

The chain couples TRBV2 to TRBJ1-5; D is undetermined. V was cut by 3 bases and J by 1 base, with 7 bases left in between. The CDR3 loop spans 14 amino acids. Germline V gene lookup returns CDR1 SNHLY and CDR2 FYNNEI. The CDR3 loop is CASSDTSSNQPQHF. The CDR3 region has the DNA TGTGCCAGCAGTGACACCTCCAGCAATCAGCCCCAGCATTTT.

In its sample, this clone was seen once. The CDR3 loop reads CAAHGNANQPQHF. CDR3 nucleotides: TGTGCCGCCCACGGGAATGCGAATCAGCCCCAGCATTTT. This sequence joins TRBV24-1 and TRBJ1-5, with D hard to call. The V gene lost 12 bases and the J gene lost 4 bases, with 15 bases spanning the gap. Germline CDR1 and CDR2: KGHDR and SFDVKD. The CDR3 contains 13 residues.

This chain connects TRBV9 to TRBJ2-3, with 9 bases that match TRBD1. V shed 0 bases and J 3 bases; nucleotides not matched to a gene: 5. This CDR3 comprises 16 residues. The V gene's germline CDR1 is SGDLS and CDR2 YYNGEE. Here the CDR3 DNA reads TGTGCCAGCAGCGTAGACCCGACAGGGGGGACAGATACGCAGTATTTT. Translating it yields CASSVDPTGGTDTQYF. Full variable domain (missing parts from reference TRBV9 and TRBJ2-3): DSGVTQTPKHLITATGQRVTLRCSPRSGDLSVYWYQQSLDQGLQFLIQYYNGEERAKGNILERFSAQQFPDLHSELNLSSLELGDSALYFCASSVDPTGGTDTQYFGPGTRLTVL.